The 5 T cell receptor beta chains reported below all come from one sample, sequenced in a study of T-cell memory formation after mild COVID-19. TCRdb re-derived calls from the 5' RACE reads in MiXCR, one entry per CDR3 protein. The repertoire holds about 350,000 distinct CDR3 sequences, about an eighth seen once, with 22% in the top ten. The source material was PBMCs or a T cell subset sorted from them (not recorded which). These receptors were obtained from a man in his late teens or twenties who had mild COVID-19 (a few samples of this study predate the infection). Cell type and time point are not known.

V is TRBV7-9 and J is TRBJ2-7, with 7 bases lining up with TRBD1. The CDR3 has 13 amino acids. Germline loops: CDR1 SEHNR, CDR2 FQNEAQ (reference sequence). V was clipped by 6 bases and J by 5 bases; unmatched bases: 7. The CDR3 region is CASRHTGENEQYF. Written as DNA, the CDR3 is TGTGCCAGCAGACACACAGGGGAAAACGAGCAGTACTTC.

This clonotype was counted only a few times. This chain links TRBV5-6 with TRBJ2-7, with D maybe TRBD1 (5 bases). Germline V lookup: CDR1 SGHDT, CDR2 YYEEEE. The CDR3 loop spans 14 amino acids. V was cut by 4 bases and J by 3 bases, with 14 bases left in between. CDR3 protein: CASSLLRGFYEQYF. CDR3 sequence (DNA): TGTGCCAGCAGCCTCCTTAGGGGATTCTACGAGCAGTACTTC.

The chain joins TRBV20-1 to TRBJ1-6, with 8 nucleotides matching TRBD1. The CDR3 totals 16 residues. CDR1 DFQATT and CDR2 SNEGSKA come from the germline V gene (reference sequence). V dropped 3 bases and J dropped 1; count of bases not matched to a gene: 5. CDR3: CSARGDRGSYNSPLHF. In nucleotides, the CDR3 is TGCAGTGCTAGGGGAGACAGGGGATCCTATAATTCACCCCTCCACTTT.

The V and J genes are TRBV4-1 and TRBJ1-4; D is unclear. Germline CDR1 is MGHRA and CDR2 is YSYEKL. This CDR3 region has 14 residues. V lost 1 base to trimming and J lost 3 bases, with 6 bases between them. CDR3 residues: CASSQVRSNEKLFF. CDR3 DNA sequence: TGCGCCAGCAGCCAAGTGAGGTCTAATGAAAAACTGTTTTTT.

The chain uses TRBV20-1 and TRBJ2-1; D ambiguous. The CDR3 extends over 12 amino acids. Trimming shortened V by 1 base and J by 8 bases, and 9 bases separated the two germline ends. Germline lookup yields CDR1 DFQATT and CDR2 SNEGSKA (reference sequence). As DNA, the CDR3 is TGCAGTGCTAGAGTCCTACACTATGAGCAGTTCTTC. This gives the protein CSARVLHYEQFF.